A single T cell receptor (beta chain) is shown here with its context. Its antigen remains unknown. Construction of the TCRbeta library involved unique molecular identifiers. One entry per CDR3 protein, called by TCRdb with MiXCR from the PCR reads. The profile shows about 350,000 distinct CDR3 sequences, around 15% of them singletons. The record originates from a study of T-cell reconstitution after alpha-beta-depleted transplantation in children. Findings of the study overall: Reportedly, only several hundred clones from non-depleted graft cells drove alpha-beta T-cell counts at about two months. One year after transplant, T-cell counts and diversity came mostly from newly produced T cells. The origin of high day-60 TCRbeta diversity in some patients lay in surviving recipient T cells and thymic progenitors.

The junction had 6 bases not matched to a gene; V was cut back by 8 bases and J by 2 bases. The germline gives CDR1 SNHLY, CDR2 FYNNEI. CDR3 size: 13 residues. This TCR was recovered from a male patient aged 2 to 9 who had a stem cell transplant for acute lymphoblastic leukemia, so the T cells may come from the graft donor. The sequencing used PBMCs, mostly from graft donor cells, collected 360 days after TCRalphabeta/CD19-depleted stem cell transplant. This chain joins TRBV2 and TRBJ2-7, with 7 bases that match TRBD2. CDR3 nucleotide sequence: TGTGCCAGCTCCCTAGCGGAAGCCTACGAGCAGTACTTC. This sequence encodes CASSLAEAYEQYF.